These 25 T cell receptor beta chains originate from one sample sequenced in a study of cytomegalovirus exposure and HLA in healthy donors. This PCR relied on a set of 60 Vbeta primers and 13 Jbeta primers. TCRdb's copy holds only in-frame clones and misses some; the assay was immunoSEQ multiplex PCR. The sample holds around 130,000 clones, 74% seen once. Sequencing was performed on PBMCs. The origin of the receptors is a woman between 45 and 60 years old in good health and CMV-seropositive.

This clone was recorded a few times. The gene calls are TRBV18 and TRBJ2-7; 8 nucleotides align to TRBD1. The CDR3 runs 12 residues. Trimming at V came to 4 bases and at J to 4 bases, leaving 0 bases not matched to a gene. Germline lookup yields CDR1 KGHSH and CDR2 LQKENI. The CDR3 region is CASSRTGYEQYF. CDR3 nucleotide sequence: TGTGCCAGCTCACGGACAGGGTACGAGCAGTACTTC.

This chain uses TRBV6-4 with TRBJ1-4, with TRBD1 identical over 8 bases. The CDR3 sequence is 14 residues long. The V segment lost 8 bases and the J segment 7 bases; nucleotides outside the gene matches: 9. Germline V CDR1 and CDR2: MRHNA, SNTAGT. CDR3 DNA: TGTGCCAGCCACGGCGACAGGGGAGGTGAAAAACTGTTTTTT. Protein product: CASHGDRGGEKLFF.

In nucleotides, the CDR3 is TGTGCCTGGAGCCGAGCCGGGACAGCCACCGGGGAGCTGTTTTTT. Residues: CAWSRAGTATGELFF. This chain connects TRBV30 to TRBJ2-2, with 7 bases lining up with TRBD1. Germline loops: CDR1 GTSNPN, CDR2 SVGIG (reference sequence). Trimming cost V 3 bases and J 4 bases; bases outside gene matches: 8. This CDR3 is 15 amino acids long.

CDR3 coding DNA: TGTGCCTGGAGTGCCCGGACAGGAGGTAACACTGAAGCTTTCTTT. Amino acids: CAWSARTGGNTEAFF. This sequence joins TRBV30 and TRBJ1-1; TRBD1 aligns across 7 bases. V trimming: 1 base; J trimming: 2 bases; junction bases outside the gene matches: 7. Germline assignment: CDR1 GTSNPN and CDR2 SVGIG (reference sequence). The CDR3 has 15 amino acids. Looking up the rest from reference TRBV30 and TRBJ1-1 gives the full variable domain: SQTIHQWPATLVQPVGSPLSLECTVEGTSNPNLYWYRQAAGRGLQLLFYSVGIGQISSEVPQNLSASRPQDRQFILSSKKLLLSDSGFYLCAWSARTGGNTEAFFGQGTRLTVV.

The chain recombines TRBV15 with TRBJ2-1; D is possibly TRBD2 (5 bases). Germline assignment: CDR1 LNHNV and CDR2 YYDKDF (reference sequence). This CDR3 is 13 amino acids long. V lost 2 bases and J lost 7, with 9 bases in between. CDR3 sequence reads: CATSRLTGNEQFF. The DNA of the CDR3 is TGTGCCACCAGCAGACTCACGGGGAATGAGCAGTTCTTC.

The genes are TRBV27 and TRBJ2-5; 10 bases align to TRBD1. The J call may be in error: the DNA end matches TRBJ2-7 better. Germline CDR1 is MNHEY and CDR2 is SMNVEV (reference sequence). The CDR3 runs 15 residues. CDR3 residues: CASSSTGTGAYEQYF. CDR3 DNA sequence: TGTGCCAGCAGTTCGACCGGGACAGGGGCCTACGAGCAGTACTTC.

The rearrangement links TRBV7-2 to TRBJ2-7; 7 nucleotides line up with TRBD2. Losses at the gene ends were 8 bases for V and 1 base for J; bases not matched to a gene: 11. This CDR3 contains 15 residues. Germline-derived CDR1 and CDR2 are SGHTA and FQGNSA. CDR3 in amino acids: CASQLGDYPSYEQYF. The CDR3, as DNA: TGTGCCAGCCAGCTAGGGGACTACCCATCCTACGAGCAGTACTTC. The whole variable domain, filled in from reference TRBV7-2 and TRBJ2-7, reads GAGVSQSPSNKVTEKGKDVELRCDPISGHTALYWYRQSLGQGLEFLIYFQGNSAPDKSGLPSDRFSAERTGGSVSTLTIQRTQQEDSAVYLCASQLGDYPSYEQYFGPGTRLTVT.

V and J are TRBV4-3 and TRBJ2-1; D perhaps matches TRBD2 (5 bases). CDR1 and CDR2 (germline): LGHNA, YSLEER. CDR3 size: 17 residues. Trimming shortened V by 0 bases and J by 7 bases, and 19 bases separated the two germline ends. CDR3 sequence (DNA): TGCGCCAGCAGCCAAGATAGCGCGGGCACCCCTTGGAATGAGCAGTTCTTC. Amino acid sequence: CASSQDSAGTPWNEQFF.

This clone was seen a handful of times. V usage is TRBV19 and J usage is TRBJ1-1, with a weak D call TRBD1 (5 bases). Germline V gene lookup returns CDR1 LNHDA and CDR2 SQIVND (reference sequence). There are 15 residues in the CDR3. Between the trimmed V and J ends, which lost 4 bases and 1 base, there was a span of 13 bases. Here the CDR3 reads CASSRTLIGNTEAFF. The CDR3 DNA reads TGTGCCAGTAGTAGGACATTAATCGGGAACACTGAAGCTTTCTTT. Full variable domain (remainder filled in from reference TRBV19 and TRBJ1-1): DGGITQSPKYLFRKEGQNVTLSCEQNLNHDAMYWYRQDPGQGLRLIYYSQIVNDFQKGDIAEGYSVSREKKESFPLTVTSAQKNPTAFYLCASSRTLIGNTEAFFGQGTRLTVV.

This clone was detected a few times. The rearrangement joins TRBV2 to TRBJ1-4, with D hard to call. There are 14 residues in the CDR3. Germline V lookup: CDR1 SNHLY, CDR2 FYNNEI. Trimming shortened V by 5 bases and J by 8 bases, and 15 bases separated the two germline ends. CDR3 residues: CASSSGRPPEKLFF. CDR3 sequence (DNA): TGTGCCAGCAGTTCCGGGAGGCCCCCCGAAAAACTGTTTTTT.

The V gene is TRBV5-1, the J gene TRBJ2-1; D is perhaps TRBD1 (6 bases). V shed 5 bases and J shed 7 bases, with 13 bases lying between them. Germline V gene data show CDR1 as SGHRS and CDR2 as YFSETQ. The CDR3 covers 13 residues. The CDR3 DNA reads TGCGCCAGCAGGTCAGGGGATCTGAATGAGCAGTTCTTC. It encodes CASRSGDLNEQFF.

The rearrangement joins TRBV4-3 to TRBJ2-3, with TRBD1 as a possible D gene (5 bases). The germline V and J ends were trimmed by 1 base and 5 bases, with 16 bases remaining between them. The CDR3 extends over 16 amino acids. Germline V lookup: CDR1 LGHNA, CDR2 YSLEER. As DNA, the CDR3 is TGCGCCAGCAGCCAAGGAACGGCAGGGCTTGAAGATACGCAGTATTTT. Amino acid sequence: CASSQGTAGLEDTQYF.

The chain uses TRBV11-2 and TRBJ2-7, with TRBD1 as a possible D gene (5 bases). With 1 base removed from V and 4 bases from J, the gap between germline ends came to 8 bases. Germline V gene sequence: CDR1 SGHAT, CDR2 FQNNGV. This CDR3 has 13 amino acids. The DNA of the CDR3 is TGTGCCAGCAGCTTAGGCAGGGTTTACGAGCAGTACTTC. Encoded protein: CASSLGRVYEQYF. Supplemented by reference TRBV11-2 and TRBJ2-7, the full variable domain reads EAGVAQSPRYKIIEKRQSVAFWCNPISGHATLYWYQQILGQGPKLLIQFQNNGVVDDSQLPKDRFSAERLKGVDSTLKIQPAKLEDSAVYLCASSLGRVYEQYFGPGTRLTVT.

This chain connects TRBV5-6 to TRBJ2-3; 8 nucleotides align to TRBD2. The germline V gene encodes CDR1 SGHDT and CDR2 YYEEEE. V gave up 4 bases and J gave up 4 bases; unmatched junction bases: 8. The CDR3 extends over 15 amino acids. The CDR3 nucleotides read TGTGCCAGCAGCCCGGGGACTAGAACGCCAGATACGCAGTATTTT. Translation gives CASSPGTRTPDTQYF.

This clone has a handful of counts. The genes are TRBV2 and TRBJ2-7, with 9 bases aligning to TRBD1. Losses at the gene ends were 5 bases for V and 7 bases for J; bases not matched to a gene: 9. Germline V gene data show CDR1 as SNHLY and CDR2 as FYNNEI. The CDR3 runs to 14 residues. The CDR3 bases are TGTGCCAGCAGTTCCGGGACAGGGATGGGAGAGCAGTACTTC. Amino acid sequence: CASSSGTGMGEQYF.

This chain joins TRBV29-1 and TRBJ2-2; D is ambiguous. V was pared by 7 bases and J by 4 bases, with 19 bases between. CDR1 and CDR2 from the germline V gene are SQVTM and ANQGSEA. This CDR3 has 15 amino acids. In nucleotides, the CDR3 is TGCAGCGCTCTACCTCGGCACACGGGCACCGGGGAGCTGTTTTTT. This codes for CSALPRHTGTGELFF.

This chain joins TRBV7-2 and TRBJ2-1, with 13 bases that match TRBD2. J gave up 9 bases and V 5 bases, and 7 bases lay outside the gene matches. The CDR3 contains 15 residues. Germline CDR1 and CDR2: SGHTA and FQGNSA. Here the CDR3 DNA reads TGTGCCAGCAGCCGGACTAGCGGGGGTTGGGTTGAGCAGTTCTTC. Translating gives CASSRTSGGWVEQFF.

The V and J genes are TRBV19 and TRBJ2-7, with 11 bases lining up with TRBD1. CDR3 length: 14 amino acids. Germline values: CDR1 LNHDA, CDR2 SQIVND (reference sequence). The trim removed 5 bases at V and 7 bases at J, leaving 7 bases unmatched. CDR3 sequence reads: CASSGQGARREQYF. The CDR3 DNA reads as TGTGCCAGTAGTGGACAGGGGGCCCGGCGGGAGCAGTACTTC.

To note about this clone: This CDR3 is also generated by other DNA sequences in the sample. This chain connects TRBV7-2 to TRBJ1-6; no clear D gene. The CDR3 length is 18 residues. Germline-derived CDR1 and CDR2 are SGHTA and FQGNSA. V dropped 5 bases and J dropped 0 bases, with 17 bases sitting between them. CDR3 sequence (DNA): TGTGCCAGCAGCCTAGGCGGCACCCGGAGCTCCTATAATTCACCCCTCCACTTT. Protein sequence: CASSLGGTRSSYNSPLHF.

The chain has TRBV30 and TRBJ2-5; D not resolved. The germline V gene encodes CDR1 GTSNPN and CDR2 SVGIG (reference sequence). There are 12 residues in the CDR3. The V and J ends lost 5 bases and 4 bases respectively, with 11 bases between them. CDR3 residues: CAWSVARETQYF. CDR3 bases: TGTGCCTGGTCCGTGGCCAGAGAGACCCAGTACTTC.

The chain links TRBV6-5 to TRBJ2-2; TRBD2 agrees at 7 bases. There are 14 residues in the CDR3. J lost 5 bases, V lost 5 bases, and 5 bases had no gene match. Germline CDR1 MNHEY, CDR2 SVGAGI. CDR3 DNA sequence: TGTGCCAGCAGTCCTTGGGGGGGAACCGGGGAGCTGTTTTTT. It is translated as CASSPWGGTGELFF.

This clone was observed a single time. The genes are TRBV2 and TRBJ2-1; 9 nucleotides match TRBD2. Germline trimming cut 4 bases from V and 0 bases from J; bases unmatched to any gene: 1. CDR3 length equals 15 residues. The V gene's germline CDR1 is SNHLY and CDR2 FYNNEI. The chain's CDR3 is CASSGGLASYNEQFF. The CDR3, as DNA: TGTGCCAGCAGTGGGGGACTAGCCTCCTACAATGAGCAGTTCTTC.

The chain combines TRBV7-2 with TRBJ2-3, with 10 bases lining up with TRBD2. The CDR3 loop spans 16 amino acids. With 2 bases clipped from V and 1 base from J, the junction kept 3 bases outside the gene matches. Germline V gene sequence: CDR1 SGHTA, CDR2 FQGNSA. CDR3 nucleotide sequence: TGTGCCAGCAGCTTATTAGCGGGGGGCCGCACAGATACGCAGTATTTT. This gives the protein CASSLLAGGRTDTQYF.

The chain combines TRBV7-9 with TRBJ2-1; 7 positions agree with TRBD1. The CDR3 is 16 residues long. Trimming at V came to 3 bases and at J to 4 bases, leaving 9 bases not matched to a gene. Germline V CDR1 and CDR2: SEHNR, FQNEAQ (reference sequence). CDR3 in amino acids: CASSFSTGSGYNEQFF. The CDR3, as DNA: TGTGCCAGCAGCTTTTCGACAGGGTCGGGTTACAATGAGCAGTTCTTC.

The sample holds a few counts of this clone. This rearrangement joins TRBV25-1 to TRBJ2-7; D remains unclear. CDR1 and CDR2 (germline): MGHDK, SYGVNS. The CDR3 runs to 14 residues. With 2 bases removed from V and 4 bases from J, the gap between germline ends came to 12 bases. For the CDR3, the DNA is TGTGCCAGCAGTGAAATGGGCAGGTGGTACGAGCAGTACTTC. It specifies CASSEMGRWYEQYF.